One sample yielded the 7 T cell receptor beta chains listed below, sequenced in a study of identifying expanded T cells in peripheral blood. This table comes from immunoSEQ multiplex PCR, and its TCRdb copy is limited to in-frame clones, with some not included. Of 120,000 or so clones in the sample, approximately 80% are singletons; the top ten hold approximately 3%. The sample comprised blood. Receptor source: a person aged 18-69 years in good health.

The rearrangement links TRBV11-2 to TRBJ1-6; D is undetermined. Trimming shortened V by 4 bases and J by 2 bases, and 15 bases separated the two germline ends. CDR1 is SGHAT, CDR2 FQNNGV, per germline. There are 17 residues in the CDR3. This chain's CDR3 is CASSWTGPVAYNSPLHF. CDR3 sequence (DNA): TGTGCCAGCAGCTGGACGGGCCCAGTGGCCTATAATTCACCCCTCCACTTT. The full variable domain, completed using reference TRBV11-2 and TRBJ1-6, is EAGVAQSPRYKIIEKRQSVAFWCNPISGHATLYWYQQILGQGPKLLIQFQNNGVVDDSQLPKDRFSAERLKGVDSTLKIQPAKLEDSAVYLCASSWTGPVAYNSPLHFGNGTRLTVT.

The chain employs TRBV4-3 and TRBJ2-2; no clear D gene. With 4 bases removed from V and 5 bases from J, the gap between germline ends came to 11 bases. CDR1 and CDR2 (germline): LGHNA, YSLEER. The CDR3 extends over 14 amino acids. CDR3 DNA: TGCGCCAGCAGCCGAGCCTCGACGACCGGGGAGCTGTTTTTT. Protein sequence: CASSRASTTGELFF.

The chain has TRBV30 and TRBJ1-6; a weak D match, TRBD1 (5 bases). Germline CDR1 is GTSNPN and CDR2 is SVGIG (reference sequence). The CDR3 is 16 residues long. Trimming pared 3 bases from V and 1 base from J, leaving 13 bases between. As DNA, the CDR3 is TGTGCCTGGAGCCGACGTTGGGGGTCCTATAATTCACCCCTCCACTTT. This encodes CAWSRRWGSYNSPLHF.

The rearrangement uses TRBV11-2 and TRBJ1-3; possible D gene TRBD1, 5 bases. This CDR3 comprises 15 residues. The V gene's germline CDR1 is SGHAT and CDR2 FQNNGV. Trimming stripped 2 bases from V and 7 bases from J, with 15 bases between. The CDR3 region has the DNA TGTGCCAGCAGCTTACGGTACGGGGGTTGGAACACCATATATTTT. Residues: CASSLRYGGWNTIYF.

The V call is TRBV27, the J call TRBJ1-5; no reliable D call. The V end was cut by 6 bases, the J end by 5 bases, with 11 bases between. Germline loops: CDR1 MNHEY, CDR2 SMNVEV (reference sequence). The CDR3 covers 13 residues. The CDR3 bases are TGTGCCAGCAGATTAGGGCCGTATCAGCCCCAGCATTTT. Translated: CASRLGPYQPQHF.

The rearrangement links TRBV30 to TRBJ2-7, with 9 bases fitting TRBD1. There are 14 residues in the CDR3. Germline CDR1 GTSNPN, CDR2 SVGIG (reference sequence). Trimming took 3 bases from V and 6 from J; bases not matched to a gene: 9. The CDR3 region is CAWSGIRDRVEQYF. CDR3 sequence (DNA): TGTGCCTGGAGCGGAATCCGGGACAGGGTCGAGCAGTACTTC.

The V gene is TRBV5-5, the J gene TRBJ1-1; D remains unclear. V lost 0 bases, J lost 0 bases, and 6 bases lay in between. The CDR3 is made up of 14 amino acids. The germline CDR1 and CDR2 sequences are SGHKS and YYEKEE (reference sequence). The CDR3 spells CASSLGHVNTEAFF. The DNA for the CDR3 is TGTGCCAGCAGCTTGGGACACGTGAACACTGAAGCTTTCTTT.